Given below is one T cell receptor beta chain in context. Its antigen is as yet unknown. The sample comes from a study of OX40 agonist ivuxolimab in advanced cancers. Turning to the study itself: Of the participants, approximately 44% had some prior anti-PD-1, anti-PD-L1 or anti-CTLA-4 therapy, which was allowed. Study-level results: Clonal expansion was seen in CD4+ and CD8+ blood T cells by week 6 at 0.1 to 3.0 mg/kg. The authors did not determine the antigen specificity of the expanded peripheral T cells.

Germline V lookup: CDR1 SGHTA, CDR2 FQGTGA. Trimming at V came to 3 bases and at J to 1 base, leaving 3 bases not matched to a gene. The CDR3 extends over 14 amino acids. TCRdb's table, derived via immunoSEQ multiplex PCR, lists solely in-frame clones and lacks some. The table records roughly 25,000 clones, over 75% of them present only once. Sequenced material: CD4+ or CD8+ T cells sorted from blood, taken in a trial of the OX40 agonist ivuxolimab. The chain has TRBV7-3 and TRBJ2-7; 7 bases are a match to TRBD1. The clonotype comes from an adult with an advanced solid tumor such as melanoma, head and neck, liver or kidney cancer. The CDR3 loop is CASSFAGGSYEQYF. DNA of the CDR3: TGTGCCAGCAGCTTTGCAGGGGGTTCCTACGAGCAGTACTTC.